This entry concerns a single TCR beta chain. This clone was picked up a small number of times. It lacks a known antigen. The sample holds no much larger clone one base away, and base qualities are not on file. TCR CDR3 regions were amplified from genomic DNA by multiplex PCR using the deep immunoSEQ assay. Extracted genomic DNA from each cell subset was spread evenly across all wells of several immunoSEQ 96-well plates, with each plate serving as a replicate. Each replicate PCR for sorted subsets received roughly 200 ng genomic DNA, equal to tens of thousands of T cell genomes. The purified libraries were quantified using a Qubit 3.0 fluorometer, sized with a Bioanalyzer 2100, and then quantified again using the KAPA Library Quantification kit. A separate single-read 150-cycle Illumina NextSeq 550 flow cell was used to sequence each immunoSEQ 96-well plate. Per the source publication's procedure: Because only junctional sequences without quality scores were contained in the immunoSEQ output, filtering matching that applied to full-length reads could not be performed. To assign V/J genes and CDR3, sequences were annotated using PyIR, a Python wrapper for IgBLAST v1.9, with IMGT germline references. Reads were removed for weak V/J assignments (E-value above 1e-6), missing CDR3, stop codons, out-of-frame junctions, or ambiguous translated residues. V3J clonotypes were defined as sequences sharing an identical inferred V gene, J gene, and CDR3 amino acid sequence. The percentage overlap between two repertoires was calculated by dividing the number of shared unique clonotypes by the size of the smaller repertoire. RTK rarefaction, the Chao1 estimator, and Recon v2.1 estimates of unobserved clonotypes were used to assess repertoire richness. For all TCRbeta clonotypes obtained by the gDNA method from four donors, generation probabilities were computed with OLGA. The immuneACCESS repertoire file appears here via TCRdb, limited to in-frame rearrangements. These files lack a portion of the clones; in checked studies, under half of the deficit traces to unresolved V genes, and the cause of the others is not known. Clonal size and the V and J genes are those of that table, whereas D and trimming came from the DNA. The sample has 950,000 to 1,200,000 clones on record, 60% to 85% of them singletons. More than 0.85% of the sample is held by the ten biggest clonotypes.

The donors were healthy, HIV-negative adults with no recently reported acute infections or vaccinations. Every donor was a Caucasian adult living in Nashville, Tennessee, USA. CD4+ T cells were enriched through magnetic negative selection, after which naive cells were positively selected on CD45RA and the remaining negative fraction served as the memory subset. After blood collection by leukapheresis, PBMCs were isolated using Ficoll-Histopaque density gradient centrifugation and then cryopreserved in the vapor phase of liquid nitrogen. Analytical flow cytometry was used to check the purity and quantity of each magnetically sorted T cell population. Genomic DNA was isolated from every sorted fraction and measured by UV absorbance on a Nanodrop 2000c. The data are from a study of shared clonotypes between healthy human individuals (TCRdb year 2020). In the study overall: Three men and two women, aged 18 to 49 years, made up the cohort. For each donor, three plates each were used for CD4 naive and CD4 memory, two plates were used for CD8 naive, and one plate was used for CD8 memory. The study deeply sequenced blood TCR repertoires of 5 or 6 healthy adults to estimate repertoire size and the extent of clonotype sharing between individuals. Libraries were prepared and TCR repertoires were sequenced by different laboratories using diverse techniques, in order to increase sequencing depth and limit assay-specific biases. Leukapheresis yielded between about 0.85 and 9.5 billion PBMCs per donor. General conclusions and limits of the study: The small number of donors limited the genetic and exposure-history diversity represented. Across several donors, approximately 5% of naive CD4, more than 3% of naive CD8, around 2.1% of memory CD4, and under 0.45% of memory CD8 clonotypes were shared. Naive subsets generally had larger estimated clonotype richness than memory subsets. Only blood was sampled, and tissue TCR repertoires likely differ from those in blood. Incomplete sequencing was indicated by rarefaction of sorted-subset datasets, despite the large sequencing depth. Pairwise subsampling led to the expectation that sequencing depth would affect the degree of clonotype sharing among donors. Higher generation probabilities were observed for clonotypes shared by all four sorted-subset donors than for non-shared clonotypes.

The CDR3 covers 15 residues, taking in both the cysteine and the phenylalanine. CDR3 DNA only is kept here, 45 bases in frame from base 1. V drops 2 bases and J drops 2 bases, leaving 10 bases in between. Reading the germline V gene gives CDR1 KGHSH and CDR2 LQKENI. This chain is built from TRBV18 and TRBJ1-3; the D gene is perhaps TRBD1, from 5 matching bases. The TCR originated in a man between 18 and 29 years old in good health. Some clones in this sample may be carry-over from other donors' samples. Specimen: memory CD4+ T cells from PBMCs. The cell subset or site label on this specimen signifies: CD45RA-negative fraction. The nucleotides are TGTGCCAGCTCACCAACCGGGACTGCTGGAAACACCATATATTTT. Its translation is CASSPTGTAGNTIYF. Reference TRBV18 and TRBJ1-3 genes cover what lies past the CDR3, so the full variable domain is NAGVMQNPRHLVRRRGQEARLRCSPMKGHSHVYWYRQLPEEGLKFMVYLQKENIIDESGMPKERFSAEFPKEGPSILRIQQVVRGDSAAYFCASSPTGTAGNTIYFGEGSWLTVV.